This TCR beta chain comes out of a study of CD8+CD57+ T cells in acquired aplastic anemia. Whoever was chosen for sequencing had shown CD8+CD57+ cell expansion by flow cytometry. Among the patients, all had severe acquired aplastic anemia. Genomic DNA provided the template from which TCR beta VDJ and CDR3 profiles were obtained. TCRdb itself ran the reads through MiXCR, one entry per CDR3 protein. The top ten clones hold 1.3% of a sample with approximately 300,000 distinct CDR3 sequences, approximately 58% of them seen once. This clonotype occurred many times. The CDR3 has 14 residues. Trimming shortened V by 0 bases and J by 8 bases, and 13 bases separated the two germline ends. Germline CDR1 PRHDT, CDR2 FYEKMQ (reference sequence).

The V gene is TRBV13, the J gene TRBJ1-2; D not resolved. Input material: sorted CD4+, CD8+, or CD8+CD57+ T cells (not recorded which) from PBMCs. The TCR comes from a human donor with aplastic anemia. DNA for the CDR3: TGTGCCAGCAGCTTAGGCCGGCAGGCCCCAGGCTACACCTTC. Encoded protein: CASSLGRQAPGYTF. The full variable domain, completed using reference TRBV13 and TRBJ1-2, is AAGVIQSPRHLIKEKRETATLKCYPIPRHDTVYWYQQGPGQDPQFLISFYEKMQSDKGSIPDRFSAQQFSDYHSELNMSSLELGDSALYFCASSLGRQAPGYTFGSGTRLTVV.